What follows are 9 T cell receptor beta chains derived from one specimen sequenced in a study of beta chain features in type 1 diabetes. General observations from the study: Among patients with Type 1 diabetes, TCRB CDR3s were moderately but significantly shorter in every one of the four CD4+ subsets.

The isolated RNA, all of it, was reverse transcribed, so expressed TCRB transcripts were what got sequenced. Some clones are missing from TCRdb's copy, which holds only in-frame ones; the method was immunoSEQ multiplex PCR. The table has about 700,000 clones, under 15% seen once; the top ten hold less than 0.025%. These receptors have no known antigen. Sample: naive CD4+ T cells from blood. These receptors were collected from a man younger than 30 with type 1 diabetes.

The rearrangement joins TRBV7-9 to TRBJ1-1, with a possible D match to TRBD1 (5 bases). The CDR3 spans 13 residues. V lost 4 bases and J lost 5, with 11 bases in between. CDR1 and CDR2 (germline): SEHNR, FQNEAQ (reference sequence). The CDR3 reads CASSSGRRTEAFF. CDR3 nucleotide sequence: TGTGCCAGCAGCTCGGGGCGTCGGACTGAAGCTTTCTTT. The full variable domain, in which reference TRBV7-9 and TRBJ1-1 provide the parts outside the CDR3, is DTGVSQNPRHKITKRGQNVTFRCDPISEHNRLYWYRQTLGQGPEFLTYFQNEAQLEKSRLLSDRFSAERPKGSFSTLEIQRTEQGDSAMYLCASSSGRRTEAFFGQGTRLTVV.

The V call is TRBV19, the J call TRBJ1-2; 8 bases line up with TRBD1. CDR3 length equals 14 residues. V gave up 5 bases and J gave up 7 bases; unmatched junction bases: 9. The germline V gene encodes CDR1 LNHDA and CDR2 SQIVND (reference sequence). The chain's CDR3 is CASSRDRPAGGYTF. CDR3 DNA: TGTGCCAGTAGTCGGGACAGGCCCGCGGGTGGCTACACCTTC.

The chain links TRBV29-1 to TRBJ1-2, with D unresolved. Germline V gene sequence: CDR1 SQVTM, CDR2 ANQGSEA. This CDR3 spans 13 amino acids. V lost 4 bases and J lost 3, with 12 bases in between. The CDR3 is CSVALGADYGYTF. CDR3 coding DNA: TGCAGCGTTGCGCTAGGAGCTGACTATGGCTACACCTTC.

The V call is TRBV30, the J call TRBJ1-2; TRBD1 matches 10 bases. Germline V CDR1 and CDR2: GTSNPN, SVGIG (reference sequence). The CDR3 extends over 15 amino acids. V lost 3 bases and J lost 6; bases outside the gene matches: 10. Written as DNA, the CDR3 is TGTGCCTGGAGAAGTCCGGGACAGGGGTTTAATGGCTACACCTTC. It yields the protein CAWRSPGQGFNGYTF.

The CDR3 region is CASSPGLQSSYNEQFF. As DNA, the CDR3 is TGTGCCAGCAGCCCGGGACTACAAAGCTCCTACAATGAGCAGTTCTTC. The chain links TRBV4-2 to TRBJ2-1, with 7 bases identical to TRBD2. Unmatched junction bases numbered 6, after V lost 4 bases and J lost 0 bases. The CDR3 consists of 16 residues. Germline V gene sequence: CDR1 LGHNA, CDR2 YNFKEQ.

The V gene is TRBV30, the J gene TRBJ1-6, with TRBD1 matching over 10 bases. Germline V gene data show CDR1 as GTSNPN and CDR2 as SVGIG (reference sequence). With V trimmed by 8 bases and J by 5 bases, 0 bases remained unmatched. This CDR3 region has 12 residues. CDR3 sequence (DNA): TGTGCCGGGACAGGGGATAATTCACCCCTCCACTTT. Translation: CAGTGDNSPLHF. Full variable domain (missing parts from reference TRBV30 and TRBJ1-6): SQTIHQWPATLVQPVGSPLSLECTVEGTSNPNLYWYRQAAGRGLQLLFYSVGIGQISSEVPQNLSASRPQDRQFILSSKKLLLSDSGFYLCAGTGDNSPLHFGNGTRLTVT.

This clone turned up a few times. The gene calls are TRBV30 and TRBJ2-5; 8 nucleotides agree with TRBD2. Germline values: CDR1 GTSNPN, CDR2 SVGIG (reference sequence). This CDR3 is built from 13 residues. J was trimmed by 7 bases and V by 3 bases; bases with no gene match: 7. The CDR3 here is CAWRSSGGGTQYF. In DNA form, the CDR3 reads TGTGCCTGGAGAAGCAGCGGGGGCGGGACCCAGTACTTC.

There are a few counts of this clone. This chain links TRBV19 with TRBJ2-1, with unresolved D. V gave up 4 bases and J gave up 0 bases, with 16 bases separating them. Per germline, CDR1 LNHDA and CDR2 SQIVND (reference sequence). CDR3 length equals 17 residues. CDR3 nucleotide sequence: TGTGCCAGTAGTAGAACATACAGTACTTCCTCCTACAATGAGCAGTTCTTC. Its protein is CASSRTYSTSSYNEQFF.

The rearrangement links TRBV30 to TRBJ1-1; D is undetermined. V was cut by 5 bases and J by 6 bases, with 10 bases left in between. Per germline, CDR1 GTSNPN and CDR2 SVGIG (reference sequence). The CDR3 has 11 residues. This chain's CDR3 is CAWGILAEAFF. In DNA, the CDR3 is TGTGCCTGGGGGATCCTGGCTGAAGCTTTCTTT.